This TCR beta chain was sequenced during a study of CD8 T cells in Susac syndrome. The V gene's germline CDR1 is DFQATT and CDR2 SNEGSKA (reference sequence). This CDR3 comprises 14 residues. The V gene lost 1 base and the J gene lost 8 bases, with 17 bases spanning the gap. The RNA input was roughly 0.45 to 1 ug, and it was reverse transcribed with random hexamers. Coverage of TCR beta CDR3 amplification by immunoSEQ multiplex PCR extended to 54 Vbeta and 13 Jbeta. TCRdb re-derived calls from the immunoSEQ multiplex PCR reads in MiXCR, one entry per CDR3 protein. The sample has approximately 230,000 distinct CDR3 sequences, 85% to 95% seen once.

This rearrangement joins TRBV20-1 to TRBJ1-2; possibly TRBD1 for D (5 bases). Sequencing input: CD4+ T cells from PBMCs. The sequence was obtained from a human donor with multiple sclerosis. The DNA of the CDR3 is TGCAGTGCTAGAGGCGGGGGGTTTTACGGGGGCTACACCTTC. Translated: CSARGGGFYGGYTF.